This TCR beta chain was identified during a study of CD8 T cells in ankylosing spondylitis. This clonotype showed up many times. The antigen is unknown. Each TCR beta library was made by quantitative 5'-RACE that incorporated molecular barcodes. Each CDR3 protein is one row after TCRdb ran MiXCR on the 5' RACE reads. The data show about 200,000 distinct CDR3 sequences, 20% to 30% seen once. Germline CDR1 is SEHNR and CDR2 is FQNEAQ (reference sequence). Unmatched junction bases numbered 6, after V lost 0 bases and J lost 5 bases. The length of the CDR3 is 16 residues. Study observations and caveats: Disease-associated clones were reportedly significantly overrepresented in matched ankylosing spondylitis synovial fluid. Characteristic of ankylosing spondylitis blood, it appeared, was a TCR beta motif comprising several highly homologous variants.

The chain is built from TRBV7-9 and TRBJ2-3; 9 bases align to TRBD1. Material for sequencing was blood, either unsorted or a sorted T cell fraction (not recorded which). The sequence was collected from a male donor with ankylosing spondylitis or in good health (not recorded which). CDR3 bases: TGTGCCAGCAGCTTAGCGAAGGGACAGGGCGGAGATACGCAGTATTTT. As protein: CASSLAKGQGGDTQYF. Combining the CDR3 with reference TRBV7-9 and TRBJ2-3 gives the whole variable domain DTGVSQNPRHKITKRGQNVTFRCDPISEHNRLYWYRQTLGQGPEFLTYFQNEAQLEKSRLLSDRFSAERPKGSFSTLEIQRTEQGDSAMYLCASSLAKGQGGDTQYFGPGTRLTVL.